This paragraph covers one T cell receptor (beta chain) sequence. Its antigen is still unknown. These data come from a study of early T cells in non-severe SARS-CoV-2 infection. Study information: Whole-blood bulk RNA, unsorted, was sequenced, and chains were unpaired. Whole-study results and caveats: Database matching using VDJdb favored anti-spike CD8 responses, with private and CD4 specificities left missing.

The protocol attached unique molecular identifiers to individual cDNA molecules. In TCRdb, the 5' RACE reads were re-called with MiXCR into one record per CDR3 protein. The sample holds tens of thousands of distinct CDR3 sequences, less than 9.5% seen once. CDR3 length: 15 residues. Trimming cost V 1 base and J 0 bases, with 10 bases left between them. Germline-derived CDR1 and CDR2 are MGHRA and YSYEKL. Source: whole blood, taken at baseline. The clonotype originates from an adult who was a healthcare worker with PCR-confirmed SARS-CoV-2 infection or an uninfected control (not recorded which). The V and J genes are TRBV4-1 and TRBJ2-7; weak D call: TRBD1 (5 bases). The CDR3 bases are TGCGCCAGCAGCCAAGTGACAGTCGTCTCCTACGAGCAGTACTTC. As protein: CASSQVTVVSYEQYF.